This section outlines one T cell receptor beta chain sequence together with its context. As yet, its antigen is unknown. The entry originates in a study of long-term antiretroviral therapy in people with HIV. Overall study: The immediate-ART recommendation dates to 2015, and the earliest samples predate it by about a decade. General study results and limits: Controls had broader CDR3 length ranges than HIV repertoires did.

CDR3 length: 16 residues. V gave up 5 bases and J gave up 6 bases, with 21 bases separating them. Per germline, CDR1 ENHRY and CDR2 SYGVKD. Run at survey level, the immunoSEQ assay was version v3.0. Assay used: immunoSEQ multiplex PCR; TCRdb lists only in-frame clones, some missing. The sample consists of roughly 32,000 clones, roughly 97% of them appearing once. United States facilities provided treatment to all participants with HIV. This rearrangement joins TRBV10-3 to TRBJ2-3, with a weak D call TRBD1 (5 bases). Sequencing used unsorted PBMCs, obtained 7.6 years after starting antiretroviral therapy. This sequence originates from a man aged 25 to 45 with HIV. The CDR3 region is CAISTLQDRYSDTQYF. For the CDR3, the DNA is TGTGCCATCAGTACGTTACAGGATCGATATTCGGATACGCAGTATTTT.